This T cell receptor (beta chain) was found in a study of blood T cell repertoires in COVID-19. Sequencing was performed with immunoSEQ multiplex PCR; in TCRdb, only in-frame clones are kept and a portion is missing. Found here are roughly 150,000 clones, roughly 85% of them singletons; the top ten hold around 2.1%. On this clone itself: The identical CDR3 is also encoded by other nucleotide sequences in the sample.

Germline V lookup: CDR1 LNHDA, CDR2 SQIVND (reference sequence). Trimming at V came to 3 bases and at J to 5 bases, leaving 4 bases not matched to a gene. CDR3 length: 15 amino acids. The chain has TRBV19 and TRBJ2-5, with 12 bases lining up with TRBD2. The specimen was peripheral blood. This TCR was sampled from a woman aged 80 or older with acute or convalescent COVID-19. In DNA, the CDR3 is TGTGCCAGTAGTATTCTAGCGGGGGGGCAGGAGACCCAGTACTTC. Translated, it gives CASSILAGGQETQYF.